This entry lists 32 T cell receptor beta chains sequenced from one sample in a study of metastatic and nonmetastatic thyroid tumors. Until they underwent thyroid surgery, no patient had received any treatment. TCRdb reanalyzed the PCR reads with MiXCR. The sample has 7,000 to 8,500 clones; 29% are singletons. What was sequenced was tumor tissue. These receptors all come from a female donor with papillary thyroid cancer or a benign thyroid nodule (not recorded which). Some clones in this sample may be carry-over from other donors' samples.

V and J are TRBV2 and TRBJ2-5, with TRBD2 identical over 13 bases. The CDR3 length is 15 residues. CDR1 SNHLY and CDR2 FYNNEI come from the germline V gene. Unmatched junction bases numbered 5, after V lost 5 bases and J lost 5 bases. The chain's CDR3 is CASSSQLAGGETQYF. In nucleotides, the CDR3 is TGTGCCAGCAGTAGCCAACTAGCGGGAGGGGAGACCCAGTACTTC.

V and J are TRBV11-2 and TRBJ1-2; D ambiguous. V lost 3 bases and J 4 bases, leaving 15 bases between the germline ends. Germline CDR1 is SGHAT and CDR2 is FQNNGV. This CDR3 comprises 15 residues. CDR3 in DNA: TGTGCCAGCAGCTTCGGTGGAGGTGACGTCTATGGCTACACCTTC. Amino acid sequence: CASSFGGGDVYGYTF.

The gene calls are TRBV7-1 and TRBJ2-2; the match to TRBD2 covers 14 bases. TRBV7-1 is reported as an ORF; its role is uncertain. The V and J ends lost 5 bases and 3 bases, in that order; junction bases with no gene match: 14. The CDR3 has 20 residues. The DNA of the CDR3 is TGTGCCAGCAGCGCAGAGGTTGCGGGACTAGCGGGAGAGGACACCGGGGAGCTGTTTTTT. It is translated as CASSAEVAGLAGEDTGELFF.

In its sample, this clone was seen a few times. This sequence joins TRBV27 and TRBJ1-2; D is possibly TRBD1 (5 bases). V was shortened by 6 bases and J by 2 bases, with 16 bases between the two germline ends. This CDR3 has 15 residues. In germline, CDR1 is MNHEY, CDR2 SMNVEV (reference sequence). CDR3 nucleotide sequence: TGTGCCAGCAGGCTCTCAAAGGGACCGAACTATGGCTACACCTTC. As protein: CASRLSKGPNYGYTF.

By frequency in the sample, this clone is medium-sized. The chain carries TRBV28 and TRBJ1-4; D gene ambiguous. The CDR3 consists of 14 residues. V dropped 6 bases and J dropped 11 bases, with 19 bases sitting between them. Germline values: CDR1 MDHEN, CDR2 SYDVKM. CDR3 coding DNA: TGTGCCAGCAGAGTAGACACGTCGTTGATGAAACTGTTTTTT. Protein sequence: CASRVDTSLMKLFF.

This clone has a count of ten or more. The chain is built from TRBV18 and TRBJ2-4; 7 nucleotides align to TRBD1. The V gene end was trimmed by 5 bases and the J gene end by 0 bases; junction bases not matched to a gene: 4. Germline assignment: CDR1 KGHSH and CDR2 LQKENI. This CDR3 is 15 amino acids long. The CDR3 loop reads CASSKTGEAKNIQYF. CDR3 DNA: TGTGCCAGCTCAAAAACAGGGGAAGCCAAAAACATTCAGTACTTC.

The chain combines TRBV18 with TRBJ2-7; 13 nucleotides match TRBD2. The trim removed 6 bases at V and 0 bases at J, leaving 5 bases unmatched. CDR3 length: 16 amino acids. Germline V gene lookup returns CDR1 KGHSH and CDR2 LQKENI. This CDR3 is CASSRTSGGSSYEQYF. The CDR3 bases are TGTGCCAGCTCCCGGACTAGCGGGGGCTCCTCCTACGAGCAGTACTTC.

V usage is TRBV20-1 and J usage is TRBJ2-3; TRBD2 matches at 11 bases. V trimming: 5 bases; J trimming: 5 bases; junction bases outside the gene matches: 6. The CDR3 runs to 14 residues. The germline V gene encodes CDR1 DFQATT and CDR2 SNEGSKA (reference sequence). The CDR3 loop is CSAHLAGGRDTQYF. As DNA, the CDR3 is TGCAGTGCTCATTTAGCGGGAGGGCGAGATACGCAGTATTTT.

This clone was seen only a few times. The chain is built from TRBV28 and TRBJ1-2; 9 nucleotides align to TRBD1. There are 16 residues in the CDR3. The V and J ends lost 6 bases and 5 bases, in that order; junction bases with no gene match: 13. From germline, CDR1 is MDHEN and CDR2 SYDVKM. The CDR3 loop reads CASRLQGASQAYGYTF. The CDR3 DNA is TGTGCCAGCAGACTACAGGGGGCCAGTCAGGCTTATGGCTACACCTTC.

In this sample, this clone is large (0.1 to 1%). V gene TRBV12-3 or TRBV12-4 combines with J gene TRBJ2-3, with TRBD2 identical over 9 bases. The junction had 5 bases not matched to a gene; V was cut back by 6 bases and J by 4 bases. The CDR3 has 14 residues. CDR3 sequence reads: CASRSGGGADTQYF. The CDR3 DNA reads TGTGCCAGCAGAAGCGGCGGGGGGGCAGATACGCAGTATTTT.

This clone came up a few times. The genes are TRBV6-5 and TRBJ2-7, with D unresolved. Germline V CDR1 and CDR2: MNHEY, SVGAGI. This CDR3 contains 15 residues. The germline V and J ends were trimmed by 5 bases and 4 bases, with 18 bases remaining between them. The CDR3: CASSPSAGETYEQYF. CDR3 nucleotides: TGTGCCAGCAGTCCCTCGGCCGGAGAAACGTACGAGCAGTACTTC.

The DNA of the CDR3 is TGTGCCAGCAGCTTAGCGGGAGGGCATAGCAATGAGCAGTTCTTC. Its translation: CASSLAGGHSNEQFF. The chain employs TRBV7-2 and TRBJ2-1; TRBD2 agrees at 7 bases. CDR1 is SGHTA and CDR2 is FQGNSA in the germline V gene. CDR3 size: 15 residues. V was pared by 0 bases and J by 6 bases, with 5 bases of the junction left unmatched.

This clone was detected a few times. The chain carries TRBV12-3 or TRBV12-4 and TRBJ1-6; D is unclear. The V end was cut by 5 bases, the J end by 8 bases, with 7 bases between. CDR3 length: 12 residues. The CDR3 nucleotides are TGTGCCAGCAGTCCCCGGGATTCACCCCTCCACTTT. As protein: CASSPRDSPLHF.

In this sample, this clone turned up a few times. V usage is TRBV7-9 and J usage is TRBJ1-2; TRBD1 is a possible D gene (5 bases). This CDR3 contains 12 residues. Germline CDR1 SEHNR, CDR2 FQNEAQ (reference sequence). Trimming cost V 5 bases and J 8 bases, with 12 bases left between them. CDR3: CASSKDSGGYTF. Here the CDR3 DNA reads TGTGCCAGCAGCAAAGACAGTGGAGGCTACACCTTC.

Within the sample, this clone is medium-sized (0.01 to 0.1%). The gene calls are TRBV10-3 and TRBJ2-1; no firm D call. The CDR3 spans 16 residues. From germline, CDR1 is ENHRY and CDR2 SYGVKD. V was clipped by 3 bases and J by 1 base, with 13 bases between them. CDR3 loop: CAISEMRKKSYNEQFF. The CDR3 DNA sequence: TGTGCCATCAGTGAAATGAGGAAAAAGTCCTACAATGAGCAGTTCTTC.

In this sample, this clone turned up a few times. CDR3 sequence (DNA): TGTGCCAGCAGTGTTTATGGTGGGGGGGAAAAACTGTTTTTT. The encoded protein is CASSVYGGGEKLFF. This chain connects TRBV6-1 to TRBJ1-4; TRBD1 is a possible D gene (5 bases). Trimming removed 4 bases at V and 8 bases at J, with 14 bases between. Germline CDR1 and CDR2: MNHNS and SASEGT. This CDR3 has 14 amino acids.

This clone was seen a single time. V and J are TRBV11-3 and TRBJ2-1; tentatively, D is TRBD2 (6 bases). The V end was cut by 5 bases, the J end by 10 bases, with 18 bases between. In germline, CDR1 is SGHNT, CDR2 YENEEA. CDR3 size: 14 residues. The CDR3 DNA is TGTGCCAGCAGCCCAGGAGGGGCGAGACAAGAGCAGTTCTTC. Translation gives CASSPGGARQEQFF.

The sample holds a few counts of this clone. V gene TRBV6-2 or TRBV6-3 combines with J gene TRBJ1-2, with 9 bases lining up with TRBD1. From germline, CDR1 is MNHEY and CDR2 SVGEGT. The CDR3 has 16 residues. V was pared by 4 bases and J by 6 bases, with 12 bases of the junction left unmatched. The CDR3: CASSLQRDRALHGYTF. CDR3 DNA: TGTGCCAGCAGTTTACAACGGGACAGGGCGTTGCATGGCTACACCTTC.

The CDR3 DNA sequence: TGTGCCAGCAGTTCCCCGGGATACAGAGTACTCAGCACAGATACGCAGTATTTT. This gives the protein CASSSPGYRVLSTDTQYF. The chain has TRBV2 and TRBJ2-3, with a tentative D call TRBD2 (5 bases). The CDR3 consists of 18 residues. The germline CDR1 and CDR2 sequences are SNHLY and FYNNEI. The ends were cut back, 5 bases at V and 0 bases at J, with 21 bases in the middle.

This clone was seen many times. CDR3 protein: CSVVGGSLREQYF. CDR3 sequence (DNA): TGCAGCGTTGTGGGGGGCAGTCTAAGGGAGCAGTACTTC. V and J are TRBV29-1 and TRBJ2-7; D could derive from TRBD1 or TRBD2 (6 bases each). The CDR3 length is 13 residues. The ends were cut back, 4 bases at V and 7 bases at J, with 17 bases in the middle. Germline loops: CDR1 SQVTM, CDR2 ANQGSEA.

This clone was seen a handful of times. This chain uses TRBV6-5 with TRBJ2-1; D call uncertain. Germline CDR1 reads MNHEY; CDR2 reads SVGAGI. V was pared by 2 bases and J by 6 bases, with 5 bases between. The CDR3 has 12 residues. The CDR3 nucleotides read TGTGCCAGCAGTTACCTTAGCAATGAGCAGTTCTTC. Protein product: CASSYLSNEQFF.

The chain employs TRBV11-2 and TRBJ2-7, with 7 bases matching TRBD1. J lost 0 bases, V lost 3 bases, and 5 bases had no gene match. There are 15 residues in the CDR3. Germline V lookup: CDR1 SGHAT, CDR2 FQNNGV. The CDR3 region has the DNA TGTGCCAGCAGCTTCCGGGACAGCTTCTCCTACGAGCAGTACTTC. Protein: CASSFRDSFSYEQYF. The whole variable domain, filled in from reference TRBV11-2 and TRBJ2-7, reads EAGVAQSPRYKIIEKRQSVAFWCNPISGHATLYWYQQILGQGPKLLIQFQNNGVVDDSQLPKDRFSAERLKGVDSTLKIQPAKLEDSAVYLCASSFRDSFSYEQYFGPGTRLTVT.

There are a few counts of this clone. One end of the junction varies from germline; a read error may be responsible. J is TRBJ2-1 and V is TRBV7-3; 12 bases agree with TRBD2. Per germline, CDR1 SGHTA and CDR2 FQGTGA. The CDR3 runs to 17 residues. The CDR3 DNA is TGTGCCAGCAGCTTAGGATTAGTGGGGGGACTAGCGGGTGAGCATTTCTTC. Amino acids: CASSLGLVGGLAGEHFF.

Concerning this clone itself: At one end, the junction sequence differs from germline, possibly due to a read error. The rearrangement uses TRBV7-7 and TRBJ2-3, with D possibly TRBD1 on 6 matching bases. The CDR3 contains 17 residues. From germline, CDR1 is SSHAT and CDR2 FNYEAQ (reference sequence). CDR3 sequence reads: CASSLAPTGLGTDTQYF. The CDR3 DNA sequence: TGTGCTAGCAGCTTAGCACCAACAGGGTTGGGGACAGATACGCAGTATTTT. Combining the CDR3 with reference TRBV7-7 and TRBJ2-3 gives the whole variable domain GAGVSQSPRYKVTKRGQDVTLRCDPISSHATLYWYQQALGQGPEFLTYFNYEAQPDKSGLPSDRFSAERPEGSISTLTIQRTEQRDSAMYRCASSLAPTGLGTDTQYFGPGTRLTVL.

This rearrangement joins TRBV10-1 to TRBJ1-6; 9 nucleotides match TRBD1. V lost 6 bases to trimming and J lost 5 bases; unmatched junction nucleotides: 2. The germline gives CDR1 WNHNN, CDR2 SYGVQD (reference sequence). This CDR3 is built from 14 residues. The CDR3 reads CASRWDRDNSPLHF. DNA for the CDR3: TGCGCCAGCAGATGGGACAGGGATAATTCACCCCTCCACTTT.

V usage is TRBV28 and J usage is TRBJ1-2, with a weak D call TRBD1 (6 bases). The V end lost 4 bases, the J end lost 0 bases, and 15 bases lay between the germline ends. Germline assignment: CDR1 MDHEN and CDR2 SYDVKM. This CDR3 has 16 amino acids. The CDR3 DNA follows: TGTGCCAGCAGTTCCCATCGGGGGCCTTCTAACTATGGCTACACCTTC. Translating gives CASSSHRGPSNYGYTF.

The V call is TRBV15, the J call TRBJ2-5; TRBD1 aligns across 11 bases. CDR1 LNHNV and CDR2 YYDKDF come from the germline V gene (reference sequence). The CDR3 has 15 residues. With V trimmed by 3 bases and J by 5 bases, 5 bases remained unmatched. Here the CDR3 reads CATSRGGQGGETQYF. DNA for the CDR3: TGTGCCACCAGCAGGGGGGGACAGGGGGGGGAGACCCAGTACTTC.

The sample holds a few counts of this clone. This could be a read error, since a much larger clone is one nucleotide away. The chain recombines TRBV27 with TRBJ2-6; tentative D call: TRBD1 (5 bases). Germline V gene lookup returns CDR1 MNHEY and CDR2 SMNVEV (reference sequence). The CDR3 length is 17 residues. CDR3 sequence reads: CASSSLRSSSGANALTF. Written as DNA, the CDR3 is TGTGCCAGCAGTTCCCTCCGCTCGAGCTCTGGGGCCAACGCCCTGACTTTC.

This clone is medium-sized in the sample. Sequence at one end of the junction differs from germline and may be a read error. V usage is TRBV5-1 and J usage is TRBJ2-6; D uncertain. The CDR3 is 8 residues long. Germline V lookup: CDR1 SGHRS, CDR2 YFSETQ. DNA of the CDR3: TGCGCCAGCAGCTTGGGTTTTTTC. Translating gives CASSLGFF.

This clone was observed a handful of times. This CDR3 is CASRRATNTGELFF. The CDR3, as DNA: TGTGCCAGCCGACGGGCTACGAACACCGGGGAGCTGTTTTTT. The chain uses TRBV6-1 and TRBJ2-2, with unresolved D. The V gene's germline CDR1 is MNHNS and CDR2 SASEGT. Between the trimmed V and J ends, which lost 8 bases and 0 bases, there was a span of 10 bases. The CDR3 sequence is 14 residues long.

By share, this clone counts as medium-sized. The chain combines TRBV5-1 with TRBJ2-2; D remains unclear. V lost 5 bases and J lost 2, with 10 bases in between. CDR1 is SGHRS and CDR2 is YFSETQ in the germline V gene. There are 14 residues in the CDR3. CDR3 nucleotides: TGCGCCAGCAGAATTGCTAGTAACACCGGGGAGCTGTTTTTT. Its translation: CASRIASNTGELFF.

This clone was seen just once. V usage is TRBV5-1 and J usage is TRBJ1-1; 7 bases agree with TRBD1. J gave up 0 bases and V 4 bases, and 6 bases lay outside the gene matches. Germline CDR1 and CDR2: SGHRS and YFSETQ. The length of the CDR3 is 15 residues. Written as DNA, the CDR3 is TGCGCCAGCAGCACGGGACAGACCGTGAACACTGAAGCTTTCTTT. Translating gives CASSTGQTVNTEAFF.